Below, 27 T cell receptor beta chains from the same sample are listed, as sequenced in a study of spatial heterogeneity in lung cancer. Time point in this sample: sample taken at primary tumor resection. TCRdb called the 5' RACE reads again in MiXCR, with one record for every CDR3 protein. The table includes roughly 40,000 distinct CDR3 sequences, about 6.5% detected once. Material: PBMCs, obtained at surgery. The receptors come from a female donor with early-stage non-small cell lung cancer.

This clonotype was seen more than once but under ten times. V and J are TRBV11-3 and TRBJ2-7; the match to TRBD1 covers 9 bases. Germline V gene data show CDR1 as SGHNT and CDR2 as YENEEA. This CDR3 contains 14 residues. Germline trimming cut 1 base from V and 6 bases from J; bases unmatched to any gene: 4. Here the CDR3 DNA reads TGTGCCAGCAGCTTAGGGGGACAGGGAGGCGAGCAGTACTTC. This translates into CASSLGGQGGEQYF.

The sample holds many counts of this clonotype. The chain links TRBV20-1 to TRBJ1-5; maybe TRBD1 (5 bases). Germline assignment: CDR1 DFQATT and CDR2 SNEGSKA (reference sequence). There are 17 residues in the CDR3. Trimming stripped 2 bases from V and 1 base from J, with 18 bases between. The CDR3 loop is CSARSPSTGGSNQPQHF. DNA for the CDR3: TGCAGTGCTAGATCTCCGTCCACAGGTGGGAGCAATCAGCCCCAGCATTTT.

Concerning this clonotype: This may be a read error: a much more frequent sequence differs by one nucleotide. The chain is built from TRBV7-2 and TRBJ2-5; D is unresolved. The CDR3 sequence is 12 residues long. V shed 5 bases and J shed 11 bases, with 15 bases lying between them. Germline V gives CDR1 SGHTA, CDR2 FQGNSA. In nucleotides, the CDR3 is TGTGCCAGCAGCAACCCTACGGATGAGCAGTACTTC. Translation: CASSNPTDEQYF.

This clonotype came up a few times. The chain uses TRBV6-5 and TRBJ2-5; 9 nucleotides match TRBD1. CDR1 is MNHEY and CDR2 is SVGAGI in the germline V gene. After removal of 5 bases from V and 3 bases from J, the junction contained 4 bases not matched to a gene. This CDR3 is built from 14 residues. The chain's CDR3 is CASSRGQGKETQYF. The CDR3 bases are TGTGCCAGCAGTAGAGGACAGGGGAAAGAGACCCAGTACTTC.

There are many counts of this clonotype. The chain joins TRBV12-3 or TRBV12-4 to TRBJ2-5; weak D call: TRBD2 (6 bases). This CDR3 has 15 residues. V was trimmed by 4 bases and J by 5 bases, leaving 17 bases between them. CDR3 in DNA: TGTGCCAGCAGTTCCTGGGGGGACCTTAAGGAGACCCAGTACTTC. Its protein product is CASSSWGDLKETQYF.

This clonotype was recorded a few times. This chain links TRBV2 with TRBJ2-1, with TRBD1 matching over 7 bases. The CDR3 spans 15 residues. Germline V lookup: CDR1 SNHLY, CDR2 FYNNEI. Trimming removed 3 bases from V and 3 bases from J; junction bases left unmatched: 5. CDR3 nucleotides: TGTGCCAGCAGTGACCGCCGGGACAGCTACAATGAGCAGTTCTTC. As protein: CASSDRRDSYNEQFF.

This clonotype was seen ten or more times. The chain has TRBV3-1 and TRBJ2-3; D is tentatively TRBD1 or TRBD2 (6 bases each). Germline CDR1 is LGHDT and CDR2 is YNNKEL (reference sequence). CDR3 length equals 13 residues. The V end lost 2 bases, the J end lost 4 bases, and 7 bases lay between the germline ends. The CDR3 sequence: CASSQRGPDTQYF. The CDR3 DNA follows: TGTGCCAGCAGCCAACGGGGGCCAGATACGCAGTATTTT.

The CDR3 sequence is CASSLRIATDKTQYF. The CDR3 DNA sequence: TGCGCCAGCAGCTTGCGAATCGCGACAGACAAGACCCAGTACTTC. V is TRBV5-1 and J is TRBJ2-5; D perhaps matches TRBD1 (5 bases). CDR1 is SGHRS, CDR2 YFSETQ, per germline. V lost 1 base, J lost 6 bases, and 16 bases lay in between. This CDR3 is 15 amino acids long.

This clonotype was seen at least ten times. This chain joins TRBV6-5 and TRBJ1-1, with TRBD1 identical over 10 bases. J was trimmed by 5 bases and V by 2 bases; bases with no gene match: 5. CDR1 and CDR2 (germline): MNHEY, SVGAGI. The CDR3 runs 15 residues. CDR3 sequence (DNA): TGTGCCAGCAGTTACAGACAGGGGGCTGAGACTGAAGCTTTCTTT. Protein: CASSYRQGAETEAFF.

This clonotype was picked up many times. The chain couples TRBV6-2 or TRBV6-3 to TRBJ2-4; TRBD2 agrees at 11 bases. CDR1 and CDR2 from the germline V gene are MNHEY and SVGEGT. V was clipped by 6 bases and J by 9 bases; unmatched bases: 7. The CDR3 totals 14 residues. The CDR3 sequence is CASSLLAGAPIQYF. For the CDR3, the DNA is TGTGCCAGCAGCCTACTAGCGGGGGCCCCCATTCAGTACTTC.

CDR3 sequence: CASSYTPAETLAKNIQYF. CDR3 nucleotides: TGTGCCAGCAGTTACACCCCGGCAGAAACTTTAGCCAAAAACATTCAGTACTTC. V usage is TRBV6-6 and J usage is TRBJ2-4; D unclear. V lost 2 bases to trimming and J lost 0 bases, with 17 bases between them. The germline CDR1 and CDR2 sequences are MNHNY and SVGAGI (reference sequence). The CDR3 consists of 18 residues.

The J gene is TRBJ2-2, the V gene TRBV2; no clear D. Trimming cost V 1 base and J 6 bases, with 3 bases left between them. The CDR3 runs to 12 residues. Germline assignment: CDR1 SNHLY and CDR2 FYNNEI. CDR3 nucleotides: TGTGCCAGCAGTGAAGGCCCCGGGGAGCTGTTTTTT. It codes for CASSEGPGELFF.

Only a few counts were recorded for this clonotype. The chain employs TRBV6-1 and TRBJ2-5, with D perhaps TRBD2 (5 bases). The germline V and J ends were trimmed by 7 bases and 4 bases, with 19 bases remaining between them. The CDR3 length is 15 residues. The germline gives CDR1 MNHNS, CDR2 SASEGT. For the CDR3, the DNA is TGTGCCAGCAATCGCCCCGCAAGTGGGAGAGAGACCCAGTACTTC. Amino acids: CASNRPASGRETQYF.

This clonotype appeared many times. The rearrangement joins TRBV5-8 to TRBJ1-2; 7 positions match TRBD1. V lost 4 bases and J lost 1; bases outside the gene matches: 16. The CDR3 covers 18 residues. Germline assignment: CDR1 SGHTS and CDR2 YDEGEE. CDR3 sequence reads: CASSMREGQESFNYGYTF. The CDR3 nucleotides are TGTGCCAGCAGCATGAGGGAAGGACAGGAAAGTTTTAACTATGGCTACACCTTC.

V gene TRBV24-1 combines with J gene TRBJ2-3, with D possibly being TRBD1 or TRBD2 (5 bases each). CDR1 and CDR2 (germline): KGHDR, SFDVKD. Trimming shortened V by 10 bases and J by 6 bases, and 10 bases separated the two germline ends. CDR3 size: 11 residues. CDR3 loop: CATGDGDTQYF. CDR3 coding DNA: TGTGCCACGGGGGACGGGGATACGCAGTATTTT.

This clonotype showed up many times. CDR3 sequence: CASSQKAGDPNIQYF. The CDR3 bases are TGCGCCAGCAGCCAAAAAGCGGGGGATCCAAACATTCAGTACTTC. The gene calls are TRBV4-1 and TRBJ2-4, with 8 bases aligning to TRBD2. Germline loops: CDR1 MGHRA, CDR2 YSYEKL. The CDR3 consists of 15 residues. V gave up 2 bases and J gave up 6 bases; unmatched junction bases: 6.

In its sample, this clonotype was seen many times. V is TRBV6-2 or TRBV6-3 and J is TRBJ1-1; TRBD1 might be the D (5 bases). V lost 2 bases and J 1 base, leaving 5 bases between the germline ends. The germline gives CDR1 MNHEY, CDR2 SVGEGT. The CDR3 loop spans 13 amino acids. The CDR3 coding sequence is TGTGCCAGCAGTTACGACAGGAACACTGAAGCTTTCTTT. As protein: CASSYDRNTEAFF.

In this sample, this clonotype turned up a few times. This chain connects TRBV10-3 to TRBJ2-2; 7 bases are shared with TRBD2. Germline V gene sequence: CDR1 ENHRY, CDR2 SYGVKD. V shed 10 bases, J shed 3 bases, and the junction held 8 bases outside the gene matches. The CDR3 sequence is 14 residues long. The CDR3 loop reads CASQRGEDTGELFF. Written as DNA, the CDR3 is TGTGCCAGCCAACGGGGGGAGGACACCGGGGAGCTGTTTTTT.

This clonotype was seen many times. The chain's CDR3 is CASSYTRKKASYNSPLHF. CDR3 bases: TGTGCCAGCAGTTACACTCGGAAAAAAGCCTCCTATAATTCACCCCTCCACTTT. This chain links TRBV6-5 with TRBJ1-6; the D is unclear. The CDR3 covers 18 residues. Trimming took off 2 bases at V and 0 bases at J, with 14 bases between the two ends. In germline, CDR1 is MNHEY, CDR2 SVGAGI.

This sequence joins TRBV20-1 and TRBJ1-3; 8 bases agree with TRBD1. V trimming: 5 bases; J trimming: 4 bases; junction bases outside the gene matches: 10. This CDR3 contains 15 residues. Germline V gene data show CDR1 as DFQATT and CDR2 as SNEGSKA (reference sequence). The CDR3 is CSAGAMTGAGNTIYF. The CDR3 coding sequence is TGCAGTGCTGGGGCGATGACAGGGGCAGGAAACACCATATATTTT.

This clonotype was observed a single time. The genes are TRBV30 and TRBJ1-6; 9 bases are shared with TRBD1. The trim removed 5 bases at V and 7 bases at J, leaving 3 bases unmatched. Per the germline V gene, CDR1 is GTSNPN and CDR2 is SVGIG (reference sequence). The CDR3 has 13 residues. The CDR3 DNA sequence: TGTGCCTGGGGTGGACAGGGGAATTCACCCCTCCACTTT. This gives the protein CAWGGQGNSPLHF.

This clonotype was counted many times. CDR3 DNA sequence: TGCAGTGCTAGAAACCCTAGCCCCCAAGAGACCCAGTACTTC. It translates to CSARNPSPQETQYF. The genes are TRBV20-1 and TRBJ2-5, with a possible D match to TRBD2 (5 bases). V was shortened by 2 bases and J by 1 base, with 11 bases between the two germline ends. The CDR3 runs to 14 residues. Germline V lookup: CDR1 DFQATT, CDR2 SNEGSKA (reference sequence).

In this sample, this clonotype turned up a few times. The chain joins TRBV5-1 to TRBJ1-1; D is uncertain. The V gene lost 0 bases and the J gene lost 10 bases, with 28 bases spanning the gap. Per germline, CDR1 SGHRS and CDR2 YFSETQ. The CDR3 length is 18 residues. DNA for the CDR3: TGCGCCAGCAGCTTGGGGGATGTCAGTCGATGGGTTACAAAGGGAGCTTTCTTT. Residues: CASSLGDVSRWVTKGAFF.

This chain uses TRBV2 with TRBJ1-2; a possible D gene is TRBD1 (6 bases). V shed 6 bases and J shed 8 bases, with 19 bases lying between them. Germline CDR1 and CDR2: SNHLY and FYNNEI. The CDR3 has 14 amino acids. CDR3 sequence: CASRTSSAGAGYTF. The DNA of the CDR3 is TGTGCCAGCAGGACCTCCAGCGCAGGGGCCGGCTACACCTTC.

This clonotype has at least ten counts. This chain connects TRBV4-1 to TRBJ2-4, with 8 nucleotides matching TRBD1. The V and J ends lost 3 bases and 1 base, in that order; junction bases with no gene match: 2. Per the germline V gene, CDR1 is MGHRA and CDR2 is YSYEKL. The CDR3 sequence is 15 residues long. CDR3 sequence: CASSQGDRAKNIQYF. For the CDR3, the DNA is TGCGCCAGCAGCCAGGGGGACAGGGCCAAAAACATTCAGTACTTC.

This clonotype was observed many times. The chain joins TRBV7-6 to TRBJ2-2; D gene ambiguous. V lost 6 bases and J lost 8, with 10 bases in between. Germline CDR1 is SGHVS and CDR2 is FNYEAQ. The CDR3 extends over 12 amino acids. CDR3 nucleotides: TGTGCCAGCAGTCTCCGTCGGGGGGAGCTGTTTTTT. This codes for CASSLRRGELFF.

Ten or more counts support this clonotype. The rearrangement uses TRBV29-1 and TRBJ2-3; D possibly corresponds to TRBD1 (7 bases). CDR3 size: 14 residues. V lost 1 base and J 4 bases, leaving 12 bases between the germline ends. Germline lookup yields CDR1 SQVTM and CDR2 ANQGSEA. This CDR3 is CSVEGQGGSDTQYF. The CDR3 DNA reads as TGCAGCGTTGAAGGCCAGGGGGGATCAGATACGCAGTATTTT.